The 15 T cell receptor beta chains given below trace back to one sample, sequenced in a study of vaccination and CD4 T cells after COVID-19 (dated by TCRdb to 2022 to 2024). In light of the paper, this sample's time point label describes: late sampling 161 to 241 days after vaccination in a few convalescent patients. The treatment or condition label, as the study defines it: roughly nine-day PBMC culture with coronavirus spike peptide pools or control peptides (ViraFEST assay). Their specific antigens are unknown. Library preparation employed PCR. The reads were generated on an Illumina iSeq 100. DNA from cultured CD4+ T cells was subjected to TCR sequencing with the Oncomine TCR Beta short-read assay at the Johns Hopkins FTIC core. TCRdb reprocessed the public reads (quality trimming at Q25 with fastp, clone calling with MiXCR) and kept in-frame beta chains. Identical CDR3 proteins give one entry, which carries the most common genes and DNA. In all, the sample holds some 21,000 distinct CDR3 sequences, and 46% of those were seen once. More than 10% of the sample is taken by the ten largest.

The material sequenced was CD4+ T cells from blood, cultured in vitro, taken about 7 months after SARS-CoV-2 vaccination. The receptors here all came from a human donor who had recovered from COVID-19.

This clonotype was seen only a few times. The gene calls are TRBV25-1 and TRBJ1-2; tentatively, D is TRBD1 (5 bases). The CDR3 has 14 amino acids. The germline gives CDR1 MGHDK, CDR2 SYGVNS. With 7 bases removed from V and 5 bases from J, the gap between germline ends came to 17 bases. The CDR3 coding sequence is TGTGCCAGCAAGGCCGACCGAGGGGTTTATGGCTACACCTTC. It translates to CASKADRGVYGYTF.

This clonotype was seen a few times. This chain joins TRBV7-9 and TRBJ2-7; no definite D call. Between the trimmed V and J ends, which lost 9 bases and 2 bases, there was a span of 14 bases. This CDR3 spans 13 amino acids. Germline V gene lookup returns CDR1 SEHNR and CDR2 FQNEAQ (reference sequence). Here the CDR3 reads CARWEGPAYEQYF. For the CDR3, the DNA is TGTGCCAGGTGGGAAGGGCCTGCCTACGAGCAGTACTTC. Using reference TRBV7-9 and TRBJ2-7 for the parts outside the CDR3, the full variable domain is DTGVSQNPRHKITKRGQNVTFRCDPISEHNRLYWYRQTLGQGPEFLTYFQNEAQLEKSRLLSDRFSAERPKGSFSTLEIQRTEQGDSAMYLCARWEGPAYEQYFGPGTRLTVT.

The chain is built from TRBV11-3 and TRBJ2-5; 12 bases map to TRBD2. Per the germline V gene, CDR1 is SGHNT and CDR2 is YENEEA. This CDR3 spans 16 amino acids. With V trimmed by 1 base and J by 2 bases, 2 bases remained unmatched. In DNA form, the CDR3 reads TGTGCCAGCAGCTTAGGGCTAGCGGGAGGGCAAGAGACCCAGTACTTC. Protein: CASSLGLAGGQETQYF.

This chain connects TRBV19 to TRBJ1-2, with no clear D. V was clipped by 2 bases and J by 7 bases, with 14 bases between them. The V gene's germline CDR1 is LNHDA and CDR2 SQIVND (reference sequence). The CDR3 spans 14 residues. CDR3 nucleotides: TGTGCCAGTAGTATAAAGGACTGGGGAGGTGGCTACACCTTC. Translated: CASSIKDWGGGYTF. Full variable domain (missing parts from reference TRBV19 and TRBJ1-2): DGGITQSPKYLFRKEGQNVTLSCEQNLNHDAMYWYRQDPGQGLRLIYYSQIVNDFQKGDIAEGYSVSREKKESFPLTVTSAQKNPTAFYLCASSIKDWGGGYTFGSGTRLTVV.

The rearrangement uses TRBV7-3 and TRBJ2-1; maybe TRBD2 (5 bases). Germline CDR1 and CDR2: SGHTA and FQGTGA. Trimming pared 5 bases from V and 10 bases from J, leaving 18 bases between. This CDR3 region has 14 residues. The DNA of the CDR3 is TGTGCCAGCAGCGAGCGTAGCGCGTCTAGGGAGCAGTTCTTC. Protein: CASSERSASREQFF.

This chain joins TRBV7-3 and TRBJ2-3; D might be TRBD1 (6 bases). The CDR3 has 15 amino acids. Germline CDR1 and CDR2: SGHTA and FQGTGA. The V gene lost 5 bases and the J gene lost 8 bases, with 20 bases spanning the gap. The CDR3 here is CASSVTGFGQATQYF. DNA of the CDR3: TGTGCCAGCAGCGTTACAGGGTTCGGGCAGGCTACGCAGTATTTT.

Only a few counts were recorded for this clonotype. The chain combines TRBV6-5 with TRBJ1-2, with 7 nucleotides matching TRBD1. Unmatched junction bases numbered 9, after V lost 2 bases and J lost 12 bases. The CDR3 runs to 13 residues. Per the germline V gene, CDR1 is MNHEY and CDR2 is SVGAGI. CDR3 nucleotide sequence: TGTGCCAGCAGTTACCCAGGGGGAAATCAGCACACCTTC. This sequence encodes CASSYPGGNQHTF.

V usage is TRBV6-1 and J usage is TRBJ1-5, with D maybe TRBD1 (5 bases). The V end lost 3 bases, the J end lost 7 bases, and 16 bases lay between the germline ends. Germline V gene data show CDR1 as MNHNS and CDR2 as SASEGT. The CDR3 totals 15 residues. The DNA for the CDR3 is TGTGCCAGCAGTGAGGCAGGGCACAGGTTCCAGCCCCAGCATTTT. This gives the protein CASSEAGHRFQPQHF.

This clonotype came up a few times. This chain joins TRBV27 and TRBJ2-7, with no clear D. Germline-derived CDR1 and CDR2 are MNHEY and SMNVEV (reference sequence). V dropped 5 bases and J dropped 0 bases, with 8 bases sitting between them. The CDR3 runs 13 residues. The CDR3 protein is CASSHSRSYEQYF. The CDR3 bases are TGTGCCAGCAGTCACAGTCGCTCCTACGAGCAGTACTTC.

V usage is TRBV6-5 and J usage is TRBJ1-6; D unresolved. The germline V and J ends were trimmed by 0 bases and 9 bases, with 12 bases remaining between them. CDR1 and CDR2 (germline): MNHEY, SVGAGI. The CDR3 has 15 residues. CDR3 protein: CASSYSTGPGSPLHF. The CDR3 bases are TGTGCCAGCAGTTACTCGACTGGGCCTGGTTCACCCCTCCACTTT.

The chain joins TRBV7-2 to TRBJ2-7; D is undetermined. CDR1 SGHTA and CDR2 FQGNSA come from the germline V gene. V was clipped by 6 bases and J by 0 bases, with 3 bases between them. There are 11 residues in the CDR3. For the CDR3, the DNA is TGTGCCAGCAGAAGCTCCTACGAGCAGTACTTC. Its translation is CASRSSYEQYF.

This clonotype occurred once. The rearrangement uses TRBV4-2 and TRBJ2-5; perhaps TRBD1 as D (5 bases). There are 15 residues in the CDR3. Germline values: CDR1 LGHNA, CDR2 YNFKEQ. V was cut by 5 bases and J by 1 base, with 14 bases left in between. The CDR3 nucleotides are TGTGCCAGCAGCTGGGGCCTCCAAACCCAAGAGACCCAGTACTTC. Its protein is CASSWGLQTQETQYF.

V gene TRBV6-1 combines with J gene TRBJ2-7; D call uncertain. The CDR3 sequence is 14 residues long. V gave up 2 bases and J gave up 2 bases, with 10 bases separating them. Per germline, CDR1 MNHNS and CDR2 SASEGT. The CDR3 sequence is CASSERHGTYEQYF. CDR3 sequence (DNA): TGTGCCAGCAGTGAACGTCACGGTACCTACGAGCAGTACTTC.

The genes are TRBV20-1 and TRBJ2-5, with 8 nucleotides matching TRBD2. Germline assignment: CDR1 DFQATT and CDR2 SNEGSKA (reference sequence). V shed 5 bases and J 3 bases; nucleotides not matched to a gene: 11. The CDR3 is made up of 15 amino acids. The chain's CDR3 is CSASPRSGRKETQYF. In DNA, the CDR3 is TGCAGTGCTTCCCCCCGAAGCGGGAGAAAAGAGACCCAGTACTTC.

The chain combines TRBV18 with TRBJ1-1; D remains ambiguous. V was shortened by 3 bases and J by 1 base, with 6 bases between the two germline ends. The CDR3 contains 13 residues. Germline CDR1 KGHSH, CDR2 LQKENI. CDR3 nucleotide sequence: TGTGCCAGCTCACCCGGGCCGAACACTGAAGCTTTCTTT. Protein product: CASSPGPNTEAFF. The variable domain in full, with the rest retrieved from reference TRBV18 and TRBJ1-1, is NAGVMQNPRHLVRRRGQEARLRCSPMKGHSHVYWYRQLPEEGLKFMVYLQKENIIDESGMPKERFSAEFPKEGPSILRIQQVVRGDSAAYFCASSPGPNTEAFFGQGTRLTVV.